The next 9 T cell receptor beta chains were all read from a single sample in a study of vaccination effects on CD4 cells after COVID-19. TCRdb's table, derived via immunoSEQ multiplex PCR, lists solely in-frame clones and lacks some. The sample consists of 25,000 to 35,000 clones, about two thirds of them appearing once. Ahead of sequencing, the ViraFEST assay grew antigen-specific CD4+ T cells using viral peptide pools. At the end of approximately 10 days of culture, CD4+ T cells were isolated. Sometime from March through December 2020, the person acquired a SARS-CoV-2 infection that PCR confirmed. Their target antigens are unknown. The material was CD4+ T cells from PBMCs cultured with a peptide pool, obtained before COVID-19 vaccination. These TCRs come from a human donor who had a prior SARS-CoV-2 infection.

J is TRBJ1-4 and V is TRBV25-1; 10 bases match TRBD1. After removal of 0 bases from V and 8 bases from J, the junction contained 3 bases not matched to a gene. This CDR3 is 15 amino acids long. Per germline, CDR1 MGHDK and CDR2 SYGVNS. CDR3 sequence: CASSEYGDRGEKLFF. CDR3 DNA sequence: TGTGCCAGCAGTGAATACGGGGACAGGGGCGAAAAACTGTTTTTT.

In DNA, the CDR3 is TGTGCCAGCAGTGCTTATGCTAGCGGGGTCTACGAGCAGTACTTC. It yields the protein CASSAYASGVYEQYF. The V and J genes are TRBV2 and TRBJ2-7, with 9 positions matching TRBD2. Trimming took 4 bases from V and 3 from J; bases not matched to a gene: 7. Germline loops: CDR1 SNHLY, CDR2 FYNNEI. The CDR3 covers 15 residues.

The chain links TRBV10-3 to TRBJ2-3; TRBD2 matches 9 bases. V shed 5 bases, J shed 1 base, and the junction held 7 bases outside the gene matches. The germline CDR1 and CDR2 sequences are ENHRY and SYGVKD. The CDR3 runs to 16 residues. The CDR3 spells CAISLDAGGGTDTQYF. Here the CDR3 DNA reads TGTGCCATCAGTTTAGACGCGGGGGGGGGCACAGATACGCAGTATTTT.

The rearrangement uses TRBV7-2 and TRBJ2-7; perhaps D is TRBD1 or TRBD2 (6 bases each). CDR1 and CDR2 (germline): SGHTA, FQGNSA. V was pared by 4 bases and J by 6 bases, with 19 bases between. The CDR3 has 15 amino acids. The CDR3 here is CASSSLGGHYSEQYF. CDR3 bases: TGTGCCAGCAGCTCGCTAGGGGGGCACTACTCCGAGCAGTACTTC.

V and J are TRBV7-2 and TRBJ2-7; D gene uncertain. The CDR3 spans 14 residues. Trimming removed 0 bases at V and 4 bases at J, with 10 bases between. Germline V CDR1 and CDR2: SGHTA, FQGNSA. The CDR3 DNA sequence: TGTGCCAGCAGCTTAGCACGACACATATACGAGCAGTACTTC. Its translation is CASSLARHIYEQYF.

This clone was detected only once. The chain joins TRBV3-1 (or the pseudogene TRBV3-2) to TRBJ2-7; 11 bases align to TRBD1. V gave up 5 bases and J gave up 5 bases; unmatched junction bases: 5. The V gene's germline CDR1 is LGHDT and CDR2 YNNKEL (reference sequence). The CDR3 totals 14 residues. In DNA, the CDR3 is TGTGCCAGCAGCAAGCGGACAGGGGGCGACGAGCAGTACTTC. Its protein is CASSKRTGGDEQYF.

The J gene is TRBJ1-2, the V gene TRBV23-1; no definite D call. TRBV23-1 falls under the ORF class, with uncertain function. Trimming removed 2 bases from V and 4 bases from J, with 26 bases in between. The CDR3 is made up of 19 amino acids. CDR3: CASSQPTPRRQVSGYGYTF. CDR3 in DNA: TGCGCCAGCAGTCAACCCACCCCACGGCGTCAAGTTTCGGGCTATGGCTACACCTTC.

V usage is TRBV14 and J usage is TRBJ2-5, with D perhaps being TRBD1 or TRBD2 (6 bases each). Trimming stripped 1 base from V and 2 bases from J, with 20 bases between. Germline V gene data show CDR1 as SGHDN and CDR2 as FVKESK. The CDR3 covers 18 residues. Here the CDR3 reads CASSQARGGMTRQETQYF. The CDR3 DNA follows: TGTGCCAGCAGCCAAGCGAGAGGGGGGATGACCCGGCAAGAGACCCAGTACTTC.

The chain combines TRBV7-9 with TRBJ2-2, with 10 bases matching TRBD2. J was trimmed by 1 base and V by 8 bases; bases with no gene match: 10. The CDR3 extends over 17 amino acids. CDR1 and CDR2 (germline): SEHNR, FQNEAQ (reference sequence). This CDR3 is CASRELSGRQNTGELFF. The CDR3 nucleotides read TGTGCCAGCCGAGAACTTAGCGGGAGGCAGAACACCGGGGAGCTGTTTTTT. The full variable domain, completed using reference TRBV7-9 and TRBJ2-2, is DTGVSQNPRHKITKRGQNVTFRCDPISEHNRLYWYRQTLGQGPEFLTYFQNEAQLEKSRLLSDRFSAERPKGSFSTLEIQRTEQGDSAMYLCASRELSGRQNTGELFFGEGSRLTVL.